This T cell receptor (beta chain) was retrieved from a study of cytomegalovirus exposure and HLA in healthy donors. Use of 60 Vbeta and 13 Jbeta primers characterized the PCR. Measured with immunoSEQ multiplex PCR; TCRdb has only the in-frame clones, and not every one. The data show more than 150,000 clones, around 80% seen once. Whole-study results and caveats: It was reported that the classifier diagnosed cytomegalovirus status with high specificity and sensitivity in both the original and validation cohorts.

Germline CDR1 reads SGHTA; CDR2 reads FQGTGA. With V trimmed by 5 bases and J by 4 bases, 7 bases remained unmatched. CDR3 length: 14 residues. As for this clone: The antigen is not known.

This TCR derives from a woman in her twenties or thirties in good health and CMV-seronegative. Sequencing input: PBMCs. J is TRBJ1-2 and V is TRBV7-3, with 7 bases aligning to TRBD1. The CDR3 sequence is CASSGGTAAYGYTF. The CDR3 DNA is TGTGCCAGCAGCGGTGGGACAGCCGCCTATGGCTACACCTTC.